This entry lists 17 T cell receptor beta chains sequenced from one sample in a study of CD8+ T cells in alopecia areata (dated by TCRdb to between 2017 and 2018). The time point label here, explained by the study, means: more than three weeks on oral tofacitinib. Read against the paper, the sample's treatment or condition label means: oral pan-JAK inhibitor, 5-10 mg twice daily. The library was built by means of the immunoSEQ multiplex PCR assay. To provide template for TCR sequencing, every sample had RNA extracted and reverse transcribed into cDNA. Not all clones reach the TCRdb copy of this immuneACCESS table, which keeps in-frame sequences only. Checked studies attribute under half of the gap to unresolved V genes and leave the rest unexplained. The sample table shows 110,000 to 150,000 clones, and nearly 55% are seen once. The ten largest make up around a sixth of the sample. The specimen comprised CD8+ T cells sorted from blood, sampled at week 4, from a patient treated with tofacitinib. The source is a human donor with alopecia areata.

The chain has TRBV6-5 and TRBJ1-1; D is unresolved. In germline, CDR1 is MNHEY, CDR2 SVGAGI. V was clipped by 0 bases and J by 6 bases, with 8 bases between them. The CDR3 length is 13 residues. The CDR3 sequence: CASSYSEGPEAFF. Written as DNA, the CDR3 is TGTGCCAGCAGTTACTCCGAAGGCCCTGAAGCTTTCTTT.

The chain employs TRBV18 and TRBJ2-5, with TRBD1 as a possible D gene (7 bases). V lost 3 bases to trimming and J lost 5 bases, with 16 bases between them. The germline gives CDR1 KGHSH, CDR2 LQKENI. CDR3 size: 15 residues. DNA for the CDR3: TGTGCCAGCTCACCGCGGGAAGGGGGCGCCGAGACCCAGTACTTC. Translating it yields CASSPREGGAETQYF.

This chain joins TRBV5-4 and TRBJ2-1; D gene ambiguous. Trimming shortened V by 0 bases and J by 6 bases, and 4 bases separated the two germline ends. The CDR3 covers 12 residues. CDR1 is SGHNT and CDR2 is YYREEE in the germline V gene (reference sequence). The chain's CDR3 is CASSLALNEQFF. The CDR3 DNA sequence: TGTGCCAGCAGCTTGGCCCTCAATGAGCAGTTCTTC.

There are a few counts of this clone. The rearrangement uses TRBV30 and TRBJ1-2, with D perhaps matching TRBD1 (5 bases). Germline loops: CDR1 GTSNPN, CDR2 SVGIG (reference sequence). There are 13 residues in the CDR3. V lost 0 bases to trimming and J lost 9 bases, with 14 bases between them. CDR3 DNA: TGTGCCTGGAGTGTACAGGCGGACGAGAGCTACACCTTC. Translating gives CAWSVQADESYTF.

The V call is TRBV4-2, the J call TRBJ1-1; D gene ambiguous. Deletions cut 7 bases from V and 3 bases from J, with 12 bases between. The CDR3 sequence is 13 residues long. Germline CDR1 and CDR2: LGHNA and YNFKEQ. DNA of the CDR3: TGTGCCAGCACCGACCTTTTCGACACTGAAGCTTTCTTT. It is translated as CASTDLFDTEAFF.

This rearrangement joins TRBV5-1 to TRBJ2-2, with 10 bases aligning to TRBD1. The germline gives CDR1 SGHRS, CDR2 YFSETQ. The CDR3 extends over 16 amino acids. The ends lost 4 bases at V and 7 bases at J; junction bases unmatched: 10. The DNA of the CDR3 is TGCGCCAGCAGCACGGGACAGGGGTCCCTGGGCGGGGAGCTGTTTTTT. It is translated as CASSTGQGSLGGELFF.

The rearrangement joins TRBV4-1 to TRBJ1-1; the D is unclear. V was cut by 1 base and J by 6 bases, with 18 bases left in between. From germline, CDR1 is MGHRA and CDR2 YSYEKL. This CDR3 contains 16 residues. The CDR3 coding sequence is TGCGCCAGCAGCCAAGTCCGCGCGGGCCCCAACGCTGAAGCTTTCTTT. This gives the protein CASSQVRAGPNAEAFF.

The chain couples TRBV6-6 to TRBJ1-2; D remains ambiguous. The germline V gene has CDR1 MNHNY and CDR2 SVGAGI (reference sequence). Trimming pared 0 bases from V and 8 bases from J, leaving 13 bases between. This CDR3 spans 14 amino acids. This CDR3 is CASSYSEGAGGYTF. In nucleotides, the CDR3 is TGTGCCAGCAGTTACTCTGAGGGCGCGGGAGGCTACACCTTC.

This chain uses TRBV7-9 with TRBJ1-1, with D maybe TRBD1 (5 bases). This CDR3 region has 14 residues. Looked up from germline, CDR1 is SEHNR and CDR2 is FQNEAQ (reference sequence). V was clipped by 5 bases and J by 5 bases, with 15 bases between them. The CDR3 spells CASSPSGFGTEAFF. The CDR3 coding sequence is TGTGCCAGCAGCCCATCAGGGTTTGGGACTGAAGCTTTCTTT.

In this sample, this clone turned up once. The rearrangement joins TRBV27 to TRBJ2-5; 8 bases match TRBD2. The CDR3 extends over 15 amino acids. V shed 3 bases and J 3 bases; nucleotides not matched to a gene: 6. From germline, CDR1 is MNHEY and CDR2 SMNVEV (reference sequence). The CDR3 spells CASSLSAGDEETQYF. In DNA form, the CDR3 reads TGTGCCAGCAGTTTGTCAGCGGGGGACGAAGAGACCCAGTACTTC.

V usage is TRBV13 and J usage is TRBJ2-7, with D perhaps TRBD2 (5 bases). The CDR3 consists of 15 residues. The V end was cut by 5 bases, the J end by 2 bases, with 16 bases between. Germline V CDR1 and CDR2: PRHDT, FYEKMQ (reference sequence). The CDR3, as DNA: TGTGCCAGCAGCCCCTCACGAGGGATCGCCTACGAGCAGTACTTC. Amino acid sequence: CASSPSRGIAYEQYF. Together with reference TRBV13 and TRBJ2-7, the CDR3 gives the full variable domain: AAGVIQSPRHLIKEKRETATLKCYPIPRHDTVYWYQQGPGQDPQFLISFYEKMQSDKGSIPDRFSAQQFSDYHSELNMSSLELGDSALYFCASSPSRGIAYEQYFGPGTRLTVT.

On this clone: Other DNA sequences in this specimen translate into the identical CDR3. The chain links TRBV7-9 to TRBJ1-2; perhaps TRBD1 as D (5 bases). The germline gives CDR1 SEHNR, CDR2 FQNEAQ (reference sequence). This CDR3 region has 14 residues. The V gene lost 0 bases and the J gene lost 3 bases, with 8 bases spanning the gap. This chain's CDR3 is CASSLAGTDYGYTF. The CDR3 DNA follows: TGTGCCAGCAGCTTAGCGGGGACGGACTATGGCTACACCTTC.

This clone was counted between two and nine times. The rearrangement uses TRBV4-3 and TRBJ2-7; D is undetermined. Germline V lookup: CDR1 LGHNA, CDR2 YSLEER. Trimming pared 1 base from V and 5 bases from J, leaving 12 bases between. The CDR3 loop spans 14 amino acids. The CDR3 sequence: CASSQVEGRNEQYF. CDR3 nucleotide sequence: TGCGCCAGCAGCCAAGTGGAAGGAAGGAACGAGCAGTACTTC.

This clone was picked up a small number of times. The chain employs TRBV29-1 and TRBJ2-7, with D tentatively TRBD1 (5 bases). Germline V gene sequence: CDR1 SQVTM, CDR2 ANQGSEA. This CDR3 has 12 residues. Trimming cost V 4 bases and J 2 bases, with 9 bases left between them. CDR3 region: CSVVGQAYEQYF. The DNA of the CDR3 is TGCAGCGTTGTGGGGCAGGCCTACGAGCAGTACTTC.

The J gene is TRBJ1-1, the V gene TRBV27; no definite D call. V lost 2 bases and J lost 0, with 7 bases in between. The CDR3 extends over 14 amino acids. Looked up from germline, CDR1 is MNHEY and CDR2 is SMNVEV (reference sequence). CDR3: CASSLAPMNTEAFF. CDR3 DNA sequence: TGTGCCAGCAGTTTAGCTCCTATGAACACTGAAGCTTTCTTT.

The chain links TRBV25-1 to TRBJ1-1; D is perhaps TRBD1 (6 bases). The V end lost 4 bases, the J end lost 4 bases, and 13 bases lay between the germline ends. Per the germline V gene, CDR1 is MGHDK and CDR2 is SYGVNS. The CDR3 is 14 amino acids. The CDR3 spells CASSGATGVTEAFF. CDR3 DNA: TGTGCCAGCAGTGGGGCGACAGGAGTCACTGAAGCTTTCTTT.

The rearrangement uses TRBV2 and TRBJ2-1; 12 bases line up with TRBD2. The V gene end was trimmed by 3 bases and the J gene end by 6 bases; junction bases not matched to a gene: 3. CDR3 length: 15 residues. Germline V gene data show CDR1 as SNHLY and CDR2 as FYNNEI. This CDR3 is CASSDPSGGVNEQFF. The CDR3 DNA sequence: TGTGCCAGCAGTGACCCTAGCGGGGGGGTCAATGAGCAGTTCTTC.